Listed below are T cell receptor beta chains from one sample, sequenced in a study of CD8+CD57+ T cells in acquired aplastic anemia. In TCRdb, the reads were re-called with MiXCR into one record per CDR3 protein. Here the sample spans under 250,000 distinct CDR3 sequences, approximately 45% being singletons. What was sequenced was sorted CD4+, CD8+, or CD8+CD57+ T cells (not recorded which) from PBMCs. The receptors shown here come from a human donor with aplastic anemia. The CDR3 runs from the conserved cysteine through the conserved F or W. The order of the fields is D gene, J gene, clone size, V gene, CDR3 protein, CDR3 DNA. D genes are given only for firm matches. Clone sizes are given selectively: once, few, many, or a class where the clone is expanded.

-,TRBJ1-2,-,TRBV10-3,CASSFQPNYGYTF,TGTGCCAGCAGTTTCCAGCCTAACTATGGCTACACCTTC
TRBD1,TRBJ2-3,-,TRBV7-2,CASSFRDRVNEQYF,TGTGCCAGCAGCTTCCGGGACAGGGTAAATGAGCAGTATTTT
-,TRBJ2-7,-,TRBV5-1,CASSSDSLSYEQYF,TGCGCCAGCAGCTCAGACTCCCTTTCCTACGAGCAGTACTTC
-,TRBJ2-7,many,TRBV19,CASSISGAPIYEQYF,TGTGCCAGTAGTATCTCCGGGGCCCCCATCTACGAGCAGTACTTC
-,TRBJ2-7,-,TRBV15,CATSRDRFYEQYF,TGTGCCACCAGCAGGGACAGATTCTACGAGCAGTACTTC
-,TRBJ1-1,few,TRBV29-1,CSASWTEGTEAFF,TGCAGCGCCTCGTGGACAGAGGGCACTGAAGCTTTCTTT
-,TRBJ1-1,-,TRBV9,CASSVVGGSTEAFF,TGTGCCAGCAGCGTAGTCGGGGGTTCCACTGAAGCTTTCTTT
TRBD1,TRBJ1-2,-,TRBV19,CASKEDRDYGYTF,TGTGCCAGTAAGGAGGACAGGGACTATGGCTACACCTTC
TRBD1,TRBJ2-7,many,TRBV4-3,CASSQAHTGGSEQYF,TGCGCCAGCAGCCAAGCACACACAGGGGGCTCCGAGCAGTACTTC
-,TRBJ1-1,many,TRBV12-3/TRBV12-4,CASSLTLFGNTEAFF,TGTGCCAGCAGCCTTACTTTATTCGGGAACACTGAAGCTTTCTTT
-,TRBJ2-7,many,TRBV7-9,CASSLKVYEQYF,TGTGCCAGCAGCTTAAAAGTCTACGAGCAGTACTTC
TRBD1,TRBJ2-7,many,TRBV4-1,CASSQDRWDRDYEQYF,TGCGCCAGCAGCCAAGATCGTTGGGACAGGGACTACGAGCAGTACTTC
-,TRBJ2-1,many,TRBV4-3,CASSQDPPTNEQFF,TGCGCCAGCAGCCAAGATCCCCCGACCAATGAGCAGTTCTTC
-,TRBJ1-4,few,TRBV7-9,CASSSVSEKLFF,TGTGCCAGCAGCTCTGTCAGTGAAAAACTGTTTTTT
-,TRBJ2-1,few,TRBV10-1,CASSEALSPGNEQFF,TGCGCCAGCAGTGAGGCGCTGAGTCCGGGCAATGAGCAGTTCTTC
-,TRBJ1-5,-,TRBV25-1,CATTGYYGYTFGLCSNQPQHF,-
-,TRBJ2-3,-,TRBV7-9,CASSLIRDDTQYF,TGTGCCAGCAGCTTAATCAGGGATGATACGCAGTATTTT
-,TRBJ2-7,many,TRBV7-9,CASSEERQYSYEQYF,TGTGCCAGCAGCGAAGAACGACAGTACTCCTACGAGCAGTACTTC
TRBD2,TRBJ2-3,once,TRBV7-8,CASSLEASGGADTRYF,TGTGCCAGCAGCTTAGAAGCTAGCGGGGGGGCAGATACGCGGTATTTT
-,TRBJ2-3,-,TRBV10-3,CAISERKYVTDTQYF,TGTGCCATCAGTGAAAGGAAATATGTTACAGATACGCAGTATTTT
TRBD2,TRBJ2-7,many,TRBV30,CAWSSSGVDEQYF,TGTGCCTGGAGTTCTAGCGGGGTGGACGAGCAGTACTTC
-,TRBJ1-6,many,TRBV2,CASRGYPTLHF,TGTGCCAGCAGGGGGTACCCCACCCTCCACTTT
TRBD1,TRBJ2-5,many,TRBV16,CASSPPSTEGAGETQYF,TGTGCCAGCAGCCCCCCTTCGACAGAGGGGGCAGGAGAGACCCAGTACTTC
TRBD1,TRBJ2-7,-,TRBV7-6,CASSPRTGKGVYGRDYEQYF,TGTGCCAGCAGCCCCCGGACAGGGAAAGGCGTCTACGGACGGGACTACGAGCAGTACTTC